This passage covers 19 T cell receptor beta chains from one sample sequenced in a study of T cell responses to AZD1222 COVID-19 vaccine. Here immunoSEQ multiplex PCR was the method, and the copy in TCRdb shows in-frame clones only, minus some. The sample contains fewer than 100,000 clones, roughly 89% of which appear only once. Sequences were derived from peripheral blood, sampled on day 0 of AZD1222 vaccination. The receptor set was obtained from an adult in good health.

The chain links TRBV7-2 to TRBJ2-7, with 10 bases that match TRBD1. With V trimmed by 1 base and J by 2 bases, 2 bases remained unmatched. This CDR3 is 15 amino acids long. Germline loops: CDR1 SGHTA, CDR2 FQGNSA. CDR3 loop: CASSLGTGGTYEQYF. CDR3 nucleotides: TGTGCCAGCAGCTTAGGGACAGGGGGGACCTACGAGCAGTACTTC. Full variable domain (missing parts from reference TRBV7-2 and TRBJ2-7): GAGVSQSPSNKVTEKGKDVELRCDPISGHTALYWYRQSLGQGLEFLIYFQGNSAPDKSGLPSDRFSAERTGGSVSTLTIQRTQQEDSAVYLCASSLGTGGTYEQYFGPGTRLTVT.

This clone showed up just once. This chain uses TRBV19 with TRBJ2-7; D might be TRBD2 (6 bases). The CDR3 consists of 15 residues. V was trimmed by 6 bases and J by 4 bases, leaving 19 bases between them. Germline values: CDR1 LNHDA, CDR2 SQIVND (reference sequence). The CDR3 here is CASSPGLAPSYEQYF. The CDR3 coding sequence is TGTGCCAGTAGCCCGGGACTGGCCCCTTCTTACGAGCAGTACTTC.

V usage is TRBV6-5 and J usage is TRBJ1-4; no definite D call. V was cut by 8 bases and J by 0 bases, with 7 bases left in between. The CDR3 is 13 residues long. The germline gives CDR1 MNHEY, CDR2 SVGAGI. This CDR3 is CASRDATNEKLFF. The CDR3 DNA is TGTGCCAGCCGGGATGCAACTAATGAAAAACTGTTTTTT.

The rearrangement joins TRBV5-8 to TRBJ1-2, with 9 nucleotides matching TRBD1. Germline V gives CDR1 SGHTS, CDR2 YDEGEE. Trimming removed 3 bases from V and 4 bases from J; junction bases left unmatched: 4. The CDR3 runs 14 residues. The DNA for the CDR3 is TGTGCCAGCAGCTCAGGACAGGGGACCTATGGCTACACCTTC. Translation gives CASSSGQGTYGYTF.

The table lists this clone with a count of one. This rearrangement joins TRBV7-8 to TRBJ1-5; 7 bases are a match to TRBD1. J lost 6 bases, V lost 2 bases, and 4 bases had no gene match. This CDR3 is 14 amino acids long. The germline gives CDR1 SGHVS, CDR2 FQNEAQ. CDR3 sequence reads: CASSLQGGSQPQHF. The CDR3 bases are TGTGCCAGCAGCTTACAAGGGGGCTCTCAGCCCCAGCATTTT. The variable domain in full, with the rest retrieved from reference TRBV7-8 and TRBJ1-5, is GAGVSQSPRYKVAKRGQDVALRCDPISGHVSLFWYQQALGQGPEFLTYFQNEAQLDKSGLPSDRFFAERPEGSVSTLKIQRTQQEDSAVYLCASSLQGGSQPQHFGDGTRLSIL.

This clone was seen a single time. CDR3 coding DNA: TGTGCCAGCAGGACCCAATCTGAAGCTTTCTTT. It is translated as CASRTQSEAFF. This sequence joins TRBV6-5 and TRBJ1-1; the D is unclear. Germline loops: CDR1 MNHEY, CDR2 SVGAGI. This CDR3 has 11 residues. The V gene lost 6 bases and the J gene lost 6 bases, with 8 bases spanning the gap.

The chain is built from TRBV19 and TRBJ2-1, with TRBD2 matching 10 bases. Germline V CDR1 and CDR2: LNHDA, SQIVND (reference sequence). The trim removed 2 bases at V and 7 bases at J, leaving 11 bases unmatched. The CDR3 runs to 17 residues. The CDR3 protein is CASSIRPSGGLMNEQFF. DNA for the CDR3: TGTGCCAGTAGTATACGGCCTAGCGGGGGTCTGATGAATGAGCAGTTCTTC.

J is TRBJ1-1 and V is TRBV6-2 or TRBV6-3, with D uncertain. The CDR3 loop spans 16 amino acids. V was cut by 5 bases and J by 2 bases, with 18 bases left in between. Per germline, CDR1 MNHEY and CDR2 SVGEGT. The CDR3 spells CASSTRTSGGNTEAFF. The CDR3, as DNA: TGTGCCAGCAGTACCCGGACCTCGGGAGGCAACACTGAAGCTTTCTTT.

This clone was observed a few times. The chain links TRBV7-3 to TRBJ2-3; D is ambiguous. Trimming pared 2 bases from V and 6 bases from J, leaving 9 bases between. The CDR3 has 13 residues. Looked up from germline, CDR1 is SGHTA and CDR2 is FQGTGA. CDR3: CASSLVKDDTQYF. In DNA form, the CDR3 reads TGTGCCAGCAGCTTAGTGAAAGATGATACGCAGTATTTT.

This clone has a single count. The CDR3 protein is CASSFDGSYGYTF. CDR3 coding DNA: TGTGCCAGCAGCTTCGACGGAAGCTATGGCTACACCTTC. This chain links TRBV7-2 with TRBJ1-2; no definite D call. The CDR3 is 13 residues long. The germline V gene encodes CDR1 SGHTA and CDR2 FQGNSA. The V gene lost 3 bases and the J gene lost 4 bases, with 9 bases spanning the gap.

This clone has a handful of counts. This rearrangement joins TRBV6-5 to TRBJ1-1; no clear D gene. The V gene lost 2 bases and the J gene lost 0 bases, with 10 bases spanning the gap. This CDR3 is built from 15 residues. In germline, CDR1 is MNHEY, CDR2 SVGAGI. The CDR3 here is CASSYGYGMNTEAFF. In DNA, the CDR3 is TGTGCCAGCAGTTACGGGTATGGAATGAACACTGAAGCTTTCTTT.

This chain uses TRBV5-1 with TRBJ2-7, with a tentative D call TRBD1 (6 bases). Deletions cut 4 bases from V and 5 bases from J, with 13 bases between. The CDR3 spans 13 residues. Germline V lookup: CDR1 SGHRS, CDR2 YFSETQ. This CDR3 is CASSNTGINEQYF. The CDR3 nucleotides read TGCGCCAGCAGCAACACAGGGATCAACGAGCAGTACTTC. The full variable domain, with the rest looked up from reference TRBV5-1 and TRBJ2-7, is KAGVTQTPRYLIKTRGQQVTLSCSPISGHRSVSWYQQTPGQGLQFLFEYFSETQRNKGNFPGRFSGRQFSNSRSEMNVSTLELGDSALYLCASSNTGINEQYFGPGTRLTVT.

J is TRBJ2-2 and V is TRBV7-9, with 8 positions matching TRBD1. The CDR3 length is 14 residues. From germline, CDR1 is SEHNR and CDR2 FQNEAQ (reference sequence). After removal of 10 bases from V and 6 bases from J, the junction contained 10 bases not matched to a gene. CDR3 residues: CAKPGTGSAGELFF. In DNA form, the CDR3 reads TGTGCCAAGCCCGGGACAGGCTCCGCCGGGGAGCTGTTTTTT. The whole variable domain, filled in from reference TRBV7-9 and TRBJ2-2, reads DTGVSQNPRHKITKRGQNVTFRCDPISEHNRLYWYRQTLGQGPEFLTYFQNEAQLEKSRLLSDRFSAERPKGSFSTLEIQRTEQGDSAMYLCAKPGTGSAGELFFGEGSRLTVL.

The gene calls are TRBV28 and TRBJ1-2; tentative D call: TRBD1 (6 bases). Trimming pared 3 bases from V and 3 bases from J, leaving 14 bases between. Germline CDR1 MDHEN, CDR2 SYDVKM. This CDR3 has 15 amino acids. The CDR3 DNA is TGTGCCAGCAGTTTGATGGGGGGCTCGGACTATGGCTACACCTTC. This translates into CASSLMGGSDYGYTF.

The chain links TRBV12-3 or TRBV12-4 to TRBJ1-6; D is perhaps TRBD1 (6 bases). The CDR3 is 13 residues long. The V end lost 6 bases, the J end lost 13 bases, and 16 bases lay between the germline ends. DNA of the CDR3: TGTGCCAGCAGCCCTCCCCCAGGGGTCCCCCTCCACTTT. This translates into CASSPPPGVPLHF.

The V gene is TRBV6-5, the J gene TRBJ2-7; no reliable D call. This CDR3 spans 13 amino acids. Germline V gene lookup returns CDR1 MNHEY and CDR2 SVGAGI. Trimming removed 2 bases at V and 3 bases at J, with 8 bases between. In nucleotides, the CDR3 is TGTGCCAGCAGTTACGGCCTCAACTACGAGCAGTACTTC. It yields the protein CASSYGLNYEQYF.

The CDR3 protein is CASSFGQGNNEQFF. The CDR3 bases are TGTGCCAGCAGCTTCGGACAGGGTAACAATGAGCAGTTCTTC. This rearrangement joins TRBV11-3 to TRBJ2-1; 8 nucleotides align to TRBD1. Germline loops: CDR1 SGHNT, CDR2 YENEEA. J gave up 5 bases and V 3 bases, and 3 bases lay outside the gene matches. The CDR3 loop spans 14 amino acids.

The V and J genes are TRBV7-9 and TRBJ2-7; 8 bases are shared with TRBD1. Trimming cost V 5 bases and J 7 bases; bases outside gene matches: 10. The CDR3 runs to 14 residues. Germline V gene sequence: CDR1 SEHNR, CDR2 FQNEAQ (reference sequence). The CDR3, as DNA: TGTGCCAGCAGCATCCAGGAGGGACAGGTAGAGCAGTACTTC. Its protein is CASSIQEGQVEQYF.

This chain uses TRBV5-1 with TRBJ1-5; maybe TRBD1 (5 bases). The V and J ends lost 2 bases and 6 bases respectively, with 15 bases between them. This CDR3 is built from 15 residues. Germline CDR1 and CDR2: SGHRS and YFSETQ. CDR3 sequence (DNA): TGCGCCAGCAGCTTAGGTCCGGAGGGGTTTCAGCCCCAGCATTTT. This gives the protein CASSLGPEGFQPQHF.